Each of the 23 T cell receptor beta chains below was sequenced from the same sample in a study of blood T cell repertoires in COVID-19. This table comes from immunoSEQ multiplex PCR, and its TCRdb copy is limited to in-frame clones, with some not included. The sample lists about 120,000 clones; less than 85% were seen once. The source material was peripheral blood. These receptors were obtained from a human donor with acute or convalescent COVID-19. The donor label of this sample is uncertain.

This clone has a handful of counts. The J gene is TRBJ1-3, the V gene TRBV19, with 7 bases lining up with TRBD1. CDR1 is LNHDA and CDR2 is SQIVND in the germline V gene (reference sequence). The J segment lost 0 bases and the V segment lost 3 bases, leaving 5 bases of the junction unmatched. The CDR3 is 16 residues long. CDR3 residues: CASSIIQGNSGNTIYF. Here the CDR3 DNA reads TGTGCCAGTAGTATCATACAGGGGAACTCTGGAAACACCATATATTTT.

The V gene is TRBV6-6, the J gene TRBJ2-7; the match to TRBD1 covers 11 bases. Germline V CDR1 and CDR2: MNHNY, SVGAGI (reference sequence). V shed 4 bases and J 2 bases; nucleotides not matched to a gene: 7. The CDR3 sequence is 16 residues long. CDR3 nucleotide sequence: TGTGCCAGCAGTTTCTTAGGGACAGGGGGTGCCTACGAGCAGTACTTC. This sequence encodes CASSFLGTGGAYEQYF.

The rearrangement joins TRBV28 to TRBJ1-4; unclear D gene. V lost 5 bases and J lost 7, with 11 bases in between. Germline CDR1 reads MDHEN; CDR2 reads SYDVKM. The CDR3 covers 13 residues. CDR3 bases: TGTGCCAGCAGTACTCCGGGGAGTGAAAAACTGTTTTTT. As protein: CASSTPGSEKLFF.

In its sample, this clone was seen once. This chain joins TRBV21-1 and TRBJ2-6; the table's D call TRBD2 went unverified against the DNA. TRBV21-1 is a documented pseudogene. The CDR3 runs 20 residues. This chain's CDR3 is CASSKKTSGGATSGANVLTF. As DNA, the CDR3 is TGTGCCAGCAGCAAAAAGACCAGCGGGGGGGCAACCTCTGGGGCCAACGTCCTGACTTTC.

The chain is built from TRBV30 and TRBJ1-1; a weak D match, TRBD1 (6 bases). The CDR3 runs 14 residues. V shed 0 bases and J shed 7 bases, with 15 bases lying between them. The germline V gene encodes CDR1 GTSNPN and CDR2 SVGIG (reference sequence). For the CDR3, the DNA is TGTGCCTGGAGTGTACTTGGGGGCGGAAATGAAGCTTTCTTT. Its translation is CAWSVLGGGNEAFF.

The gene calls are TRBV18 and TRBJ1-2; 7 bases agree with TRBD1. The CDR3 is 14 residues long. Germline V gene sequence: CDR1 KGHSH, CDR2 LQKENI. V lost 4 bases to trimming and J lost 0 bases; unmatched junction nucleotides: 2. CDR3 DNA sequence: TGTGCCAGCTCACTACAGGGGACTAACTATGGCTACACCTTC. Its protein product is CASSLQGTNYGYTF.

This clone showed up just a few times. The J gene is TRBJ2-5, the V gene TRBV13; 10 nucleotides match TRBD2. V dropped 1 base and J dropped 3; count of bases not matched to a gene: 5. This CDR3 is built from 16 residues. Looked up from germline, CDR1 is PRHDT and CDR2 is FYEKMQ (reference sequence). The CDR3 DNA reads as TGTGCCAGCAGCTTAGCAGCGGGGGGGCTTAAAGAGACCCAGTACTTC. Translation: CASSLAAGGLKETQYF.

Concerning this clone: This may be a read error, as it is one base from a much larger clone. As DNA, the CDR3 is TGTGCCAGCAGCCGCCGACTAGCGGGGGGCACAGATACGCAGTATTTT. It translates to CASSRRLAGGTDTQYF. The rearrangement uses TRBV3-1 (or the pseudogene TRBV3-2) and TRBJ2-3; 12 bases are shared with TRBD2. This CDR3 has 16 residues. Germline CDR1 LGHDT, CDR2 YNNKEL (reference sequence). Trimming removed 4 bases from V and 1 base from J; junction bases left unmatched: 3.

The chain has TRBV6-6 and TRBJ1-4; no definite D call. The CDR3 is 14 residues long. Trimming removed 5 bases from V and 8 bases from J, with 15 bases in between. Looked up from germline, CDR1 is MNHNY and CDR2 is SVGAGI (reference sequence). CDR3 nucleotide sequence: TGTGCCAGCAGTGACGGGGTGCTCGGGGAAAAACTGTTTTTT. It specifies CASSDGVLGEKLFF.

This CDR3 is CASSERVLGELFF. CDR3 in DNA: TGTGCCAGCAGTGAGAGGGTCCTCGGGGAGCTGTTTTTT. J is TRBJ2-2 and V is TRBV6-1; possibly TRBD2 for D (5 bases). Germline assignment: CDR1 MNHNS and CDR2 SASEGT. CDR3 length: 13 residues. Trimming took off 3 bases at V and 7 bases at J, with 9 bases between the two ends.

This clone has only a few counts. V gene TRBV6-6 combines with J gene TRBJ2-3, with D perhaps TRBD2 (6 bases). Trimming removed 6 bases at V and 2 bases at J, with 18 bases between. The germline V gene has CDR1 MNHNY and CDR2 SVGAGI (reference sequence). The CDR3 runs 16 residues. CDR3 protein: CASRKNGRGITDTQYF. The CDR3 DNA sequence: TGTGCCAGCAGGAAAAACGGGCGGGGAATCACAGATACGCAGTATTTT.

This clone was counted only a few times. CDR3 loop: CASSQDQVVEKLFF. CDR3 bases: TGTGCCAGCAGCCAAGATCAGGTCGTAGAAAAACTGTTTTTT. The V call is TRBV4-2, the J call TRBJ1-4; D uncertain. The CDR3 covers 14 residues. Germline-derived CDR1 and CDR2 are LGHNA and YNFKEQ. The ends were cut back, 0 bases at V and 8 bases at J, with 10 bases in the middle.

In this sample, this clone turned up once. The chain couples TRBV30 to TRBJ1-6, with 7 bases fitting TRBD1. J was trimmed by 7 bases and V by 8 bases; bases with no gene match: 14. The CDR3 runs to 15 residues. Germline loops: CDR1 GTSNPN, CDR2 SVGIG (reference sequence). The chain's CDR3 is CATTEGALKNSPLHF. CDR3 DNA: TGTGCCACGACTGAGGGGGCCCTAAAGAATTCACCCCTCCACTTT.

The chain carries TRBV6-5 and TRBJ1-2; D uncertain. The CDR3 is 14 residues long. The germline V and J ends were trimmed by 2 bases and 6 bases, with 13 bases remaining between them. Germline assignment: CDR1 MNHEY and CDR2 SVGAGI. The DNA for the CDR3 is TGTGCCAGCAGTTACGGGCCTCGGTACAATGGCTACACCTTC. Its protein product is CASSYGPRYNGYTF.

The chain has TRBV10-3 and TRBJ2-5, with D possibly being TRBD2 (6 bases). The CDR3 runs 11 residues. V lost 6 bases to trimming and J lost 5 bases, with 7 bases between them. Germline lookup yields CDR1 ENHRY and CDR2 SYGVKD. The CDR3 DNA reads TGTGCCATCAGCCGGGGGGAGACCCAGTACTTC. Its translation: CAISRGETQYF.

V is TRBV2 and J is TRBJ2-7, with 8 nucleotides matching TRBD1. The V and J ends lost 7 bases and 2 bases, in that order; junction bases with no gene match: 7. Germline V gives CDR1 SNHLY, CDR2 FYNNEI. The CDR3 covers 14 residues. The CDR3 here is CASIPGTGAYEQYV. The CDR3 coding sequence is TGTGCCAGCATACCCGGGACAGGAGCCTACGAGCAGTACGTC.

This clone was counted a few times. The chain couples TRBV6-1 to TRBJ1-6, with 12 nucleotides matching TRBD1. The CDR3 length is 16 residues. Germline CDR1 is MNHNS and CDR2 is SASEGT. V shed 1 base and J 9 bases; nucleotides not matched to a gene: 4. In DNA form, the CDR3 reads TGTGCCAGCAGTGAAGAGCCGGGACAGGGGGCTTCACCCCTCCACTTT. Translating gives CASSEEPGQGASPLHF.

The V gene is TRBV6-6, the J gene TRBJ2-3, with no clear D. The CDR3 loop spans 13 amino acids. Trimming removed 4 bases from V and 4 bases from J, with 9 bases in between. The germline V gene has CDR1 MNHNY and CDR2 SVGAGI (reference sequence). The CDR3 loop reads CASSSSTPDTQYF. The DNA for the CDR3 is TGTGCCAGCAGTTCGTCTACCCCAGATACGCAGTATTTT.

The chain recombines TRBV6-5 with TRBJ2-7; D is unclear. Germline V lookup: CDR1 MNHEY, CDR2 SVGAGI. Trimming removed 6 bases from V and 9 bases from J, with 15 bases in between. CDR3 size: 12 residues. DNA of the CDR3: TGTGCCAGCAGATATTTGGTCGTGCGGCAGTACGTC. It codes for CASRYLVVRQYV.

This clone was seen repeatedly, ten times or more. V usage is TRBV30 and J usage is TRBJ1-1, with 10 bases fitting TRBD1. CDR1 is GTSNPN, CDR2 SVGIG, per germline (reference sequence). With 3 bases clipped from V and 10 bases from J, the junction kept 8 bases outside the gene matches. The CDR3 is made up of 13 amino acids. The CDR3 sequence: CAWSATGGSAAFF. The CDR3, as DNA: TGTGCCTGGAGCGCGACAGGGGGCTCGGCAGCTTTCTTT.

J is TRBJ1-4 and V is TRBV18; TRBD1 aligns across 7 bases. CDR3 length equals 19 residues. Germline CDR1 is KGHSH and CDR2 is LQKENI. V lost 8 bases and J lost 0; bases outside the gene matches: 18. The CDR3 bases are TGTGCCAGCACAGGATCTCTACAGGGGCGAAAATCAACTAATGAAAAACTGTTTTTT. It translates to CASTGSLQGRKSTNEKLFF.

This sequence joins TRBV9 and TRBJ2-2; no definite D call. The CDR3 runs 15 residues. Looked up from germline, CDR1 is SGDLS and CDR2 is YYNGEE. Trimming stripped 0 bases from V and 1 base from J, with 7 bases between. The CDR3 is CASSVDSMNTGELFF. For the CDR3, the DNA is TGTGCCAGCAGCGTAGATAGCATGAACACCGGGGAGCTGTTTTTT.

V is TRBV11-2 and J is TRBJ2-3; D perhaps matches TRBD2 (6 bases). Trimming pared 4 bases from V and 6 bases from J, leaving 23 bases between. This CDR3 is built from 17 residues. Germline V gene sequence: CDR1 SGHAT, CDR2 FQNNGV. As DNA, the CDR3 is TGTGCCAGCAGCTCCCACCCCCGGGACTGGGGGGTGGATACGCAGTATTTT. This sequence encodes CASSSHPRDWGVDTQYF.